Listed below are T cell receptor beta chains from one sample, sequenced in a study of blood T cell repertoires in COVID-19. Assay used: immunoSEQ multiplex PCR; TCRdb lists only in-frame clones, some missing. The table shows 150,000 or so clones, with around 78% occurring only once. Source material: peripheral blood. The receptor set was obtained from a woman of 80 years or more with active or convalescent COVID-19. Both conserved end residues are part of each CDR3. Each record gives: J gene, clone size, V gene, D gene, CDR3 protein, CDR3 DNA. The D gene is left open where the match is weak. Only some rows state a clone size, as once, few, many or a class for expanded clones.

>TRBJ1-3|few|TRBV6-5|.
CASSYSSGHSGNTIYF
TGTGCCAGCAGTTACTCGAGTGGACACAGTGGAAACACCATATATTTT
>TRBJ2-7|.|TRBV5-1|.
CASSAFRGTTYEQYF
TGCGCCAGCAGCGCTTTCCGGGGGACCACCTACGAGCAGTACTTC
>TRBJ2-1|.|TRBV3-1/TRBV3-2|.
CASSQGTGYDEQFF
TGTGCCAGCAGCCAAGGAACAGGGTACGATGAGCAGTTCTTC
>TRBJ2-3|.|TRBV30|TRBD2
CAWTSGASRTDTQYF
TGTGCCTGGACTAGCGGGGCCTCTCGCACAGATACGCAGTATTTT
>TRBJ1-2|few|TRBV16|.
CASSRGYGYTF
TGTGCCAGCAGCCGCGGGTATGGCTACACCTTC
>TRBJ1-2|.|TRBV19|.
CASSRDAGPGGYGYTF
TGTGCCAGTAGTAGGGATGCGGGGCCAGGAGGCTATGGCTACACCTTC
>TRBJ1-5|.|TRBV28|.
CASKIQGSTFNQPQHF
TGTGCCAGCAAAATACAGGGCTCTACTTTCAATCAGCCCCAGCATTTT
>TRBJ1-2|.|TRBV2|.
CASSLTGSNYGYTF
TGTGCCAGCTCCTTAACTGGGAGTAACTATGGCTACACCTTC
>TRBJ1-6|few|TRBV7-3|.
CASSVEPNSPLHF
TGTGCCAGCAGCGTCGAGCCTAATTCACCCCTCCACTTT
>TRBJ1-4|.|TRBV6-6|.
CASTTGVGEKLFF
TGTGCCAGCACCACCGGGGTTGGCGAAAAACTGTTTTTT
>TRBJ1-2|.|TRBV9|.
CASSQRVNYGYTF
TGTGCCAGCAGCCAGCGAGTTAACTATGGCTACACCTTC
>TRBJ2-5|.|TRBV11-2|TRBD1
CASSSMTGKETQYF
TGTGCCAGCAGCTCAATGACAGGGAAAGAGACCCAGTACTTC
>TRBJ2-5|.|TRBV4-2|TRBD1
CASSQVGGQGETQYF
TGTGCCAGCAGCCAAGTGGGGGGACAGGGAGAGACCCAGTACTTC
>TRBJ2-3|.|TRBV9|.
CASSPEAWDTQYF
TGTGCCAGCAGCCCCGAAGCGTGGGATACGCAGTATTTT
>TRBJ2-6|few|TRBV24-1|TRBD1
CATRVTGFSGANVLTF
TGTGCCACCAGGGTGACAGGGTTCTCTGGGGCCAACGTCCTGACTTTC
>TRBJ2-5|once|TRBV5-1|.
CASSLEDPTRDAQYF
TGCGCCAGCAGCTTGGAGGACCCCACGCGGGATGCCCAGTACTTC
>TRBJ2-1|.|TRBV4-2|TRBD1
CASSLARTGAYNEQFF
TGTGCCAGCAGCCTGGCTAGGACAGGAGCCTACAATGAGCAGTTCTTC
>TRBJ1-1|.|TRBV18|TRBD1
CASSPGTGNMNTEAFF
TGTGCCAGCTCACCAGGGACAGGAAACATGAACACTGAAGCTTTCTTT
>TRBJ2-3|.|TRBV18|.
CASSPSTDTQYF
TGTGCCAGCTCACCGTCGACAGATACGCAGTATTTT
>TRBJ1-4|.|TRBV6-5|TRBD1
CATQGAREKLFF
TGTGCCACCCAGGGGGCTAGGGAAAAACTGTTTTTT
>TRBJ1-2|.|TRBV4-1|.
CASSQAERGPGYGYTF
TGCGCCAGCAGCCAAGCGGAGAGAGGGCCGGGGTATGGCTACACCTTC
>TRBJ1-5|.|TRBV21-1|.
CASSPRDREFSNQPQHF
TGTGCCAGCAGCCCCCGGGACAGAGAATTTAGCAATCAGCCCCAGCATTTT
>TRBJ2-1|once|TRBV10-3|.
CAISESVNQGWNEQFF
TGTGCCATCAGTGAGTCGGTAAACCAGGGGTGGAATGAGCAGTTCTTC
>TRBJ2-2|.|TRBV7-8|.
CASSLLVTSASNTGELFF
TGTGCCAGCAGCCTTCTTGTGACATCCGCCTCTAACACCGGGGAGCTGTTTTTT
>TRBJ2-2|.|TRBV7-3|.
CASSPTPSGARTGELFF
TGTGCCAGCAGCCCGACACCGTCAGGGGCGAGAACCGGGGAGCTGTTTTTT
>TRBJ2-7|.|TRBV7-9|TRBD1
CASTQRGQGYHEQYF
TGTGCCAGCACACAACGGGGACAGGGGTACCACGAGCAGTACTTC
>TRBJ2-5|.|TRBV5-1|TRBD2
CASGLAGDSTETQYF
TGCGCCAGCGGACTAGCGGGGGATTCGACAGAGACCCAGTACTTC
>TRBJ1-1|.|TRBV7-2|.
CASSTKTANTEAFF
TGTGCCAGCAGCACAAAGACAGCGAACACTGAAGCTTTCTTT